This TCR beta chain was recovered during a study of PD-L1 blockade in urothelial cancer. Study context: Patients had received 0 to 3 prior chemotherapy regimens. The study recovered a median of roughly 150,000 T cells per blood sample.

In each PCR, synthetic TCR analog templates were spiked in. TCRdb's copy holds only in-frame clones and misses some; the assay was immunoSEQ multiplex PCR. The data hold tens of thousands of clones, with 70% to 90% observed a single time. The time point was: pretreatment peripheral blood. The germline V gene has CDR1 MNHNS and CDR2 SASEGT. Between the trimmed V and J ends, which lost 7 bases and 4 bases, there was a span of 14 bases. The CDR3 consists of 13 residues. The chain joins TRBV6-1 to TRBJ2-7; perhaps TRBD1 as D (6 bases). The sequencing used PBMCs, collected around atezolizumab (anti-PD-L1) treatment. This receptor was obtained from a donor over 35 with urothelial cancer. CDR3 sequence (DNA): TGTGCCAGCACCCTCGACAGGATATACGAGCAGTACTTC. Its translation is CASTLDRIYEQYF.